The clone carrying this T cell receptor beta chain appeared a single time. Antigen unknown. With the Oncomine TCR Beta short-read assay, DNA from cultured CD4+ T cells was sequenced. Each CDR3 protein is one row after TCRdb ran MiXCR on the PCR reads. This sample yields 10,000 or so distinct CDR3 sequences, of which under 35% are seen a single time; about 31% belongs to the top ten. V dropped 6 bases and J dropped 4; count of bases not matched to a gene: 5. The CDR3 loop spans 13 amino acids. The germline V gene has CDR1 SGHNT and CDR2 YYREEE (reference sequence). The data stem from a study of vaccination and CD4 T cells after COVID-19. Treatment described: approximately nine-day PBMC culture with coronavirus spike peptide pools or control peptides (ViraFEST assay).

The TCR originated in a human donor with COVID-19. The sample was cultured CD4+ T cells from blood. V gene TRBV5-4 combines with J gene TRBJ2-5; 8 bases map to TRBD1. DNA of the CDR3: TGTGCCAGCACCACGGGACAGGCAGAGACCCAGTACTTC. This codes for CASTTGQAETQYF.